A selection of T cell receptor beta chains follows, all from one sample in a study of spatial heterogeneity in lung cancer. TCRdb fed the 5' RACE reads into MiXCR, producing one record per CDR3 protein. The sample has over 50,000 distinct CDR3 sequences, about 8% seen once. Sequencing used PBMCs, obtained at surgery. Source of these receptors: a female donor with early-stage non-small cell lung cancer. Each CDR3 is given with its conserved first and last residue. The order of the fields is clone size, D gene, J gene, V gene, CDR3 DNA, CDR3 protein. A D gene is named only where the DNA matches it firmly. The size field is filled for only some rows; it gives once, few, many or a size class.

abundance: many; d_gene: TRBD2; j_gene: TRBJ2-7; v_gene: TRBV20-1; CDR3nt: TGCAGTGTGGCGGGACTAGCGGGCTCCTACGAGCAGTACTTC; CDR3aa: CSVAGLAGSYEQYF
abundance: .; d_gene: .; j_gene: TRBJ2-3; v_gene: TRBV3-1; CDR3nt: TGTGCCAGCAGCCAAGTCCGGGGCGGGCGCACAGATACGCAGTATTTT; CDR3aa: CASSQVRGGRTDTQYF
abundance: .; d_gene: TRBD1; j_gene: TRBJ1-4; v_gene: TRBV2; CDR3nt: TGTGCCAGCAGGGGACAGACTAATGAAAAACTGTTTTTT; CDR3aa: CASRGQTNEKLFF
abundance: .; d_gene: TRBD2; j_gene: TRBJ2-2; v_gene: TRBV5-1; CDR3nt: TGCGCCAGCAGCACGGGACTAGTACCCGGGGAGCTGTTTTTT; CDR3aa: CASSTGLVPGELFF
abundance: medium-sized; d_gene: .; j_gene: TRBJ1-1; v_gene: TRBV5-5; CDR3nt: TGTGCCAGCAGCTTGTCGGACGGGACGGGTGAAGCTTTCTTT; CDR3aa: CASSLSDGTGEAFF
abundance: few; d_gene: .; j_gene: TRBJ1-5; v_gene: TRBV7-9; CDR3nt: TGTGCCAGCAGCCTGGGGACAAGTAATAGCAATCAGCCCCAGCATTTT; CDR3aa: CASSLGTSNSNQPQHF
abundance: many; d_gene: .; j_gene: TRBJ1-1; v_gene: TRBV18; CDR3nt: TGTGCCAGCTCACTGCATCGACAAGGGAACACTGAAGCTTTCTTT; CDR3aa: CASSLHRQGNTEAFF
abundance: many; d_gene: .; j_gene: TRBJ2-3; v_gene: TRBV20-1; CDR3nt: TGCAGTGCCCCCGTGTGGGGGAGCACAGATACGCAGTATTTT; CDR3aa: CSAPVWGSTDTQYF
abundance: .; d_gene: TRBD1; j_gene: TRBJ1-1; v_gene: TRBV5-1; CDR3nt: TGCGCCAGCAGCTTGGCCAGAGGGACAGGGATCCAAGACACTGAAGCTTTCTTT; CDR3aa: CASSLARGTGIQDTEAFF
abundance: .; d_gene: .; j_gene: TRBJ1-1; v_gene: TRBV20-1; CDR3nt: TGCAGTGCTAGAAGCCCGGCCCCCCAAGCTTTCTTT; CDR3aa: CSARSPAPQAFF
abundance: few; d_gene: .; j_gene: TRBJ2-2; v_gene: TRBV4-2; CDR3nt: TGTGCCAGCAGCCAAATTGGCCAGGGCGGCACCGGGGAGCTGTTTTTT; CDR3aa: CASSQIGQGGTGELFF